This section outlines one TCR beta chain sequence together with its context. Its target is not known. Sequencing was performed with immunoSEQ multiplex PCR; in TCRdb, only in-frame clones are kept and a portion is missing. Here the sample spans about 43,000 clones, 85% to 95% being singletons. The data belong to a study of graft-versus-host responses after intestinal transplantation. For the study at large: Every one of the recipients received anti-thymocyte globulin induction and afterwards took tacrolimus and steroids for about 3 years. Study results and caveats: Allografts of patients with graft-donor T cell macrochimerism showed high graft-versus-host to host-versus-graft clone ratios. Among circulating GvH clones, peak levels were associated with early post-transplant declines in HvG clones. In recipient marrow, GvH clones were found, and some appeared first in ileum or blood.

CDR1 MNHEY and CDR2 SVGAGI come from the germline V gene. V lost 2 bases to trimming and J lost 12 bases; unmatched junction nucleotides: 3. The CDR3 runs 12 residues. Sequencing was performed on PBMCs, taken around 48 weeks after intestinal transplant. The chain uses TRBV6-5 and TRBJ2-2; the match to TRBD1 covers 7 bases. The clonotype comes from a human patient who received an intestinal transplant, so some T cells may come from the graft donor. CDR3 protein: CASSYDRAKLFF. CDR3 nucleotide sequence: TGTGCCAGCAGTTACGACAGGGCAAAGCTGTTTTTT.